This entry lists 5 T cell receptor beta chains sequenced from one sample in a study of cytomegalovirus exposure and HLA in healthy donors. Researchers ran the PCR with 60 Vbeta and 13 Jbeta primers. Generated by immunoSEQ multiplex PCR, the TCRdb table keeps only in-frame clones and is missing some. Of roughly 150,000 clones in the sample, roughly four fifths were seen once. Sequenced material: PBMCs. The receptors were sampled from a man between 18 and 29 years old in good health and CMV-seronegative.

The V call is TRBV9, the J call TRBJ2-5; 7 nucleotides align to TRBD1. Per the germline V gene, CDR1 is SGDLS and CDR2 is YYNGEE. The length of the CDR3 is 15 residues. The V and J ends lost 0 bases and 4 bases, in that order; junction bases with no gene match: 6. Here the CDR3 DNA reads TGTGCCAGCAGCGTAGTTGGGGCAGGGGGAGAGACCCAGTACTTC. Its protein is CASSVVGAGGETQYF. Full variable domain (outside the CDR3, taken from reference TRBV9 and TRBJ2-5): DSGVTQTPKHLITATGQRVTLRCSPRSGDLSVYWYQQSLDQGLQFLIQYYNGEERAKGNILERFSAQQFPDLHSELNLSSLELGDSALYFCASSVVGAGGETQYFGPGTRLLVL.

This clone was picked up one time. In the same sample, other DNA sequences code for this CDR3. The chain is built from TRBV5-6 and TRBJ2-7, with D possibly being TRBD1 (5 bases). Between the trimmed V and J ends, which lost 3 bases and 4 bases, there was a span of 11 bases. The CDR3 length is 13 residues. Looked up from germline, CDR1 is SGHDT and CDR2 is YYEEEE. The CDR3 sequence: CASSWGGEYEQYF. The DNA for the CDR3 is TGTGCCAGCAGCTGGGGCGGCGAGTACGAGCAGTACTTC.

The V and J genes are TRBV27 and TRBJ1-1; 10 nucleotides match TRBD1. In germline, CDR1 is MNHEY, CDR2 SMNVEV (reference sequence). The CDR3 totals 14 residues. The trim removed 2 bases at V and 4 bases at J, leaving 1 base unmatched. CDR3 nucleotide sequence: TGTGCCAGCAGTTTAGGACAGGGGGGCACTGAAGCTTTCTTT. Translated, it gives CASSLGQGGTEAFF.

The V call is TRBV21-1, the J call TRBJ2-3; the table's D call, TRBD2, has no DNA check behind it. TRBV21-1 corresponds to a pseudogene. This CDR3 spans 17 amino acids. The CDR3 DNA is TGTGCCAGCAGCACAACGGGACAGGGAGCGGGAGGGAATACGCAGTATTTT. This codes for CASSTTGQGAGGNTQYF.

The rearrangement joins TRBV7-2 to TRBJ2-7, with 10 bases matching TRBD1. Germline V gives CDR1 SGHTA, CDR2 FQGNSA. After removal of 0 bases from V and 4 bases from J, the junction contained 3 bases not matched to a gene. The CDR3 runs 15 residues. CDR3 nucleotide sequence: TGTGCCAGCAGCTTAGCGGGGGGACAGGGGTACGAGCAGTACTTC. Its protein product is CASSLAGGQGYEQYF.